This TCR beta chain was retrieved from a study of OX40 agonist ivuxolimab in advanced cancers. Overall study findings and caveats: Antigen specificity remained undetermined for the expanded peripheral T cells.

V dropped 5 bases and J dropped 5; count of bases not matched to a gene: 9. Germline V lookup: CDR1 SGHAT, CDR2 FQNNGV. This CDR3 spans 14 amino acids. TCRdb's copy holds only in-frame clones and misses some; the assay was immunoSEQ multiplex PCR. The table lists 35,000 to 45,000 clones, roughly four fifths of them singletons. On this clone: Its specificity is unknown.

V usage is TRBV11-2 and J usage is TRBJ2-7, with 7 bases lining up with TRBD1. This TCR was recovered from an adult with an advanced solid tumor such as melanoma, head and neck, liver or kidney cancer. Sequenced here: CD4+ or CD8+ T cells sorted from blood, sampled in a trial of the OX40 agonist ivuxolimab. This CDR3 is CASSQDRLSDEQYF. CDR3 nucleotides: TGTGCCAGCAGCCAGGACAGGTTGAGTGACGAGCAGTACTTC.